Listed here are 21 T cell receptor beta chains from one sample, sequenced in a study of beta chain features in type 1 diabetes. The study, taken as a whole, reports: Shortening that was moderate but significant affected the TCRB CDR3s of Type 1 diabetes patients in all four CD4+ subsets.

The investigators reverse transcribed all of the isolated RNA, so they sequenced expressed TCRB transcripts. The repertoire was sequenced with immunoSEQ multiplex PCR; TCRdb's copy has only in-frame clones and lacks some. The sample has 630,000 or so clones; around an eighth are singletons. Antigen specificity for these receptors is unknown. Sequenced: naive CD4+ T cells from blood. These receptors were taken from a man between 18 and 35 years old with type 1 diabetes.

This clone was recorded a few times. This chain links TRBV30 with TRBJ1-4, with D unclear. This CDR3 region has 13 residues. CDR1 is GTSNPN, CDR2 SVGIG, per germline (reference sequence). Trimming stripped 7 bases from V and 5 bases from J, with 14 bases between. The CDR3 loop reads CASTAVLNEKLFF. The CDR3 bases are TGTGCCTCAACCGCCGTCTTAAATGAAAAACTGTTTTTT.

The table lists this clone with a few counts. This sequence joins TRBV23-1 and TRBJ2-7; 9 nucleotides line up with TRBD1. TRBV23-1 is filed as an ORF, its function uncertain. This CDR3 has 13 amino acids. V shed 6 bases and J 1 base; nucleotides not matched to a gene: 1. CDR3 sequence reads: CASRGTGSYEQYF. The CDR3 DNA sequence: TGCGCCAGCAGGGGGACAGGGTCCTACGAGCAGTACTTC.

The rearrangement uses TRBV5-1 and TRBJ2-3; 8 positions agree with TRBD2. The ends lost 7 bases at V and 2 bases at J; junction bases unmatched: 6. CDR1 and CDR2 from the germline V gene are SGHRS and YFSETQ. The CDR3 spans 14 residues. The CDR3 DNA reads TGCGCCAGCGATGCGGGAGGTATCACAGATACGCAGTATTTT. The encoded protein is CASDAGGITDTQYF.

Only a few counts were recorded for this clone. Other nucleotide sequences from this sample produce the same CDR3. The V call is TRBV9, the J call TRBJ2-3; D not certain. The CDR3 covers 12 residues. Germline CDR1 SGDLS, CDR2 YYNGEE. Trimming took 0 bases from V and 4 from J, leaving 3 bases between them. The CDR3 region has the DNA TGTGCCAGCAGCGTAGGCTCAGATACGCAGTATTTT. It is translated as CASSVGSDTQYF.

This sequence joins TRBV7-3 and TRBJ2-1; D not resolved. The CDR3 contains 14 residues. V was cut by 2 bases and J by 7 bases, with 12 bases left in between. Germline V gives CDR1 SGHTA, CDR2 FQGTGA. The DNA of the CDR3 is TGTGCCAGCAGCTTAGAGACCGGAGTAAATGAGCAGTTCTTC. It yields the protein CASSLETGVNEQFF.

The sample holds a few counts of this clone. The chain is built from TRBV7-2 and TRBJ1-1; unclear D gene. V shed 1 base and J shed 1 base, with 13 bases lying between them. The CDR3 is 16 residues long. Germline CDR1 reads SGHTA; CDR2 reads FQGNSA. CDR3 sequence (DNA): TGTGCCAGCAGCTTAGGATTTCGGGGTCCGAACACTGAAGCTTTCTTT. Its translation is CASSLGFRGPNTEAFF.

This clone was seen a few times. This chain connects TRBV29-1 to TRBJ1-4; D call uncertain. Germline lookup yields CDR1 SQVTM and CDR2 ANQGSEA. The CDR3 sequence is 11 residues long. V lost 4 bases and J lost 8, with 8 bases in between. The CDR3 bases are TGCAGCGTTGCGGCGGGGGAAAAACTGTTTTTT. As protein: CSVAAGEKLFF.

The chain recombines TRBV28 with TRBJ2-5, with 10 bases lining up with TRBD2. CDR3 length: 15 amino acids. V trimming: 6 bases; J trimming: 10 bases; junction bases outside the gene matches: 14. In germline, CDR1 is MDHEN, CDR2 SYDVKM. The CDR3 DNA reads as TGTGCCAGCAGCCCATCGGGACTAGCGATTAAGGACCAGTACTTC. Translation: CASSPSGLAIKDQYF.

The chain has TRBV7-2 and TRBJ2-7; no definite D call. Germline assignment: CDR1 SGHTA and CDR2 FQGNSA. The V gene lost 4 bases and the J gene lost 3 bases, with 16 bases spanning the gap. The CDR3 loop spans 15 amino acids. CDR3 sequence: CASSSRLSAGYEQYF. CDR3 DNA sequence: TGTGCCAGCAGCTCAAGGCTTTCGGCTGGCTACGAGCAGTACTTC.

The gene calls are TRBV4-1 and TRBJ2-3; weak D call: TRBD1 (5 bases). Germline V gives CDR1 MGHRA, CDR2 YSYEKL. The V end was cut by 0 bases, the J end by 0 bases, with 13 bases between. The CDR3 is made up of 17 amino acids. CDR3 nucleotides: TGCGCCAGCAGCCAAGAACCAAGGACACCTAGCACAGATACGCAGTATTTT. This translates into CASSQEPRTPSTDTQYF.

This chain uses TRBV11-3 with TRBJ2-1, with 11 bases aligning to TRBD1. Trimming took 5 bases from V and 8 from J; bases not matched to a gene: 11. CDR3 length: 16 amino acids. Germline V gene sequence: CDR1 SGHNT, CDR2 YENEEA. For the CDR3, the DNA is TGTGCCAGCAGCAGCCCCGGGACAGGGGGGGACGATGAGCAGTTCTTC. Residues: CASSSPGTGGDDEQFF.

The CDR3 nucleotides read TGTGCCAGCAGCTCCCGGACAGCAGACACCGGGGAGCTGTTTTTT. Its translation is CASSSRTADTGELFF. The V call is TRBV11-3, the J call TRBJ2-2; weak D call: TRBD1 (6 bases). The CDR3 covers 15 residues. Deletions cut 4 bases from V and 3 bases from J, with 12 bases between. Germline CDR1 is SGHNT and CDR2 is YENEEA.

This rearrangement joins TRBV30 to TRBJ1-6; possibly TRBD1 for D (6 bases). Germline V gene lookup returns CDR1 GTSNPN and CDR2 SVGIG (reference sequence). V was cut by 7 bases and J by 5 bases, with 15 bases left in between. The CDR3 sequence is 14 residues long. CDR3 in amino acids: CALNRVGDNSPLHF. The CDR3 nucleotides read TGTGCCTTAAACAGGGTAGGGGATAATTCACCCCTCCACTTT.

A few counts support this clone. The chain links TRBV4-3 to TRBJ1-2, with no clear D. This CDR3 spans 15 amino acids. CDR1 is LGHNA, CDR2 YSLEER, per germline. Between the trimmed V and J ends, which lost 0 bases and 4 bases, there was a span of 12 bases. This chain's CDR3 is CASSQEAVLGYGYTF. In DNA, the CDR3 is TGCGCCAGCAGCCAAGAAGCAGTCTTGGGCTATGGCTACACCTTC.

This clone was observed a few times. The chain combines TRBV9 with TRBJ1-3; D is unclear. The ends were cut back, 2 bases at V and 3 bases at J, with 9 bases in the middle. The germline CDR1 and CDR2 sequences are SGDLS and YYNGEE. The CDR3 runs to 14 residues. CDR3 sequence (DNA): TGTGCCAGCAGCGTCACGGACCGTGGAAACACCATATATTTT. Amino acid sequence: CASSVTDRGNTIYF.

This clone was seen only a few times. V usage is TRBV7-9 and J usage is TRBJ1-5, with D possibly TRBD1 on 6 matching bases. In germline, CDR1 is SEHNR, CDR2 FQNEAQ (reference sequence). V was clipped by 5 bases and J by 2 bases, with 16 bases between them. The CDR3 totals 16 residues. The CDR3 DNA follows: TGTGCCAGCAGCGCCGTCACAGGGAAGGGCAATCAGCCCCAGCATTTT. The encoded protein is CASSAVTGKGNQPQHF. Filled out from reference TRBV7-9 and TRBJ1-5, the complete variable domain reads DTGVSQNPRHKITKRGQNVTFRCDPISEHNRLYWYRQTLGQGPEFLTYFQNEAQLEKSRLLSDRFSAERPKGSFSTLEIQRTEQGDSAMYLCASSAVTGKGNQPQHFGDGTRLSIL.

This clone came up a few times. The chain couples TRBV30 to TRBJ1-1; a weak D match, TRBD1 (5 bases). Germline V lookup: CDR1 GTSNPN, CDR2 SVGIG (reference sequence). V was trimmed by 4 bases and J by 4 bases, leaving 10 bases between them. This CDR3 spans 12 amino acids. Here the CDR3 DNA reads TGTGCCTGGACCCCCGGGGCCACTGAAGCTTTCTTT. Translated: CAWTPGATEAFF.

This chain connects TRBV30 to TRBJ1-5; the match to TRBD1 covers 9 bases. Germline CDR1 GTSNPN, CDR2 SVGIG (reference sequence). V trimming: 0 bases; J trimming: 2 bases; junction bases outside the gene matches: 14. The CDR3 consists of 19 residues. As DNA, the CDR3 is TGTGCCTGGAGTGTACTCCGGGACAGGGATTTGGGAGGCAATCAGCCCCAGCATTTT. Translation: CAWSVLRDRDLGGNQPQHF.

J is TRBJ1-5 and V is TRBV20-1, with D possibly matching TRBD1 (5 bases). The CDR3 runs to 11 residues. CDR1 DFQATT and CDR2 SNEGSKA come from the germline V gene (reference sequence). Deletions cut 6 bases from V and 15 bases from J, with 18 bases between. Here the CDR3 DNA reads TGCAGTGCCGGTACAGCTCCTGGGGGGCATTTT. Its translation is CSAGTAPGGHF.

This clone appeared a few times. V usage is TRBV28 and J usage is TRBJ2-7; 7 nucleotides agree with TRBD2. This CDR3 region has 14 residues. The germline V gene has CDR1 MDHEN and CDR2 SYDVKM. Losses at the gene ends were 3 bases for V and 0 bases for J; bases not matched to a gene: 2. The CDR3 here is CASSLAGDSYEQYF. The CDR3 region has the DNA TGTGCCAGCAGTTTGGCGGGGGACTCCTACGAGCAGTACTTC.

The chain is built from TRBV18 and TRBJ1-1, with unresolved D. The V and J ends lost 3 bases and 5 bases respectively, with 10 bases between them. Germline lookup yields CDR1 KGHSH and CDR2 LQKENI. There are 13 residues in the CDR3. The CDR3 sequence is CASSPPGKTEAFF. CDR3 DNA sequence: TGTGCCAGCTCACCTCCGGGCAAAACTGAAGCTTTCTTT.